A selection of T cell receptor beta chains follows, all from one sample in a study of CD8+ T cells in alopecia areata. Clones were read by immunoSEQ multiplex PCR, and TCRdb kept only the in-frame ones, dropping some. Of about 150,000 clones in the sample, approximately 56% are singletons; the top ten hold less than 40%. The specimen was CD8+ T cells sorted from blood. The receptors were sampled from a human donor in good health. The CDR3 runs from the conserved cysteine through the conserved F or W. A D gene is named only where the DNA matches it firmly. Size tells how often a clone was seen (once, few, many) or the class of an expanded clone, and some rows leave it out.

V gene: TRBV7-9
J gene: TRBJ2-7
clone size: NA
D gene: NA
CDR3 protein: CASSLAGSYEQYF
CDR3 DNA: TGTGCCAGCAGCTTAGCGGGGTCCTACGAGCAGTACTTC

V gene: TRBV11-2
J gene: TRBJ2-3
clone size: NA
D gene: TRBD2
CDR3 protein: CASSSLAGESTDTQYF
CDR3 DNA: TGTGCCAGCAGCTCCCTAGCGGGAGAAAGCACAGATACGCAGTATTTT

V gene: TRBV27
J gene: TRBJ2-7
clone size: NA
D gene: NA
CDR3 protein: CASSLYRTGIGEQYF
CDR3 DNA: TGTGCCAGCAGTCTCTATCGTACAGGGATCGGAGAGCAGTACTTC

V gene: TRBV28
J gene: TRBJ2-3
clone size: few
D gene: TRBD1
CDR3 protein: CASSNDREVTDTQYF
CDR3 DNA: TGTGCCAGCAGTAATGACAGGGAAGTCACAGATACGCAGTATTTT

V gene: TRBV29-1
J gene: TRBJ1-1
clone size: NA
D gene: NA
CDR3 protein: CSVESIRAEAFF
CDR3 DNA: TGCAGCGTTGAGTCTATACGAGCTGAAGCTTTCTTT

V gene: TRBV2
J gene: TRBJ1-1
clone size: NA
D gene: NA
CDR3 protein: CASSQDPSMNTEAFF
CDR3 DNA: TGTGCCAGCAGTCAGGATCCCTCTATGAACACTGAAGCTTTCTTT

V gene: TRBV6-5
J gene: TRBJ1-1
clone size: NA
D gene: NA
CDR3 protein: CASSYHEGGGTEAFF
CDR3 DNA: TGTGCCAGCAGTTACCACGAGGGTGGGGGCACTGAAGCTTTCTTT

V gene: TRBV5-6
J gene: TRBJ2-7
clone size: NA
D gene: NA
CDR3 protein: CASSRVHYEQYF
CDR3 DNA: TGTGCCAGCAGCCGAGTCCACTACGAGCAGTACTTC

V gene: TRBV14
J gene: TRBJ2-7
clone size: NA
D gene: NA
CDR3 protein: CASSRARNEQYF
CDR3 DNA: TGTGCCAGCAGCCGGGCTAGAAACGAGCAGTACTTC

V gene: TRBV30
J gene: TRBJ2-4
clone size: once
D gene: NA
CDR3 protein: CAWIPEGKLAKNIQYF
CDR3 DNA: TGTGCCTGGATTCCGGAGGGCAAATTAGCCAAAAACATTCAGTACTTC

V gene: TRBV28
J gene: TRBJ2-5
clone size: NA
D gene: NA
CDR3 protein: CASSLIVKGTQYF
CDR3 DNA: TGTGCCAGCAGTTTAATAGTCAAGGGGACCCAGTACTTC

V gene: TRBV27
J gene: TRBJ2-1
clone size: NA
D gene: TRBD2
CDR3 protein: CASGAGTSGRREQFF
CDR3 DNA: TGTGCCAGCGGCGCCGGGACTAGCGGGAGGAGGGAGCAGTTCTTC

V gene: TRBV28
J gene: TRBJ2-1
clone size: NA
D gene: NA
CDR3 protein: CASSPIGSNNEQFF
CDR3 DNA: TGTGCCAGCAGCCCCATTGGGTCCAACAATGAGCAGTTCTTC

V gene: TRBV2
J gene: TRBJ2-1
clone size: NA
D gene: TRBD2
CDR3 protein: CASNLGGNEQFF
CDR3 DNA: TGTGCCAGCAATTTGGGGGGGAATGAGCAGTTCTTC

V gene: TRBV5-1
J gene: TRBJ2-3
clone size: few
D gene: TRBD1
CDR3 protein: CASSYRDRGTDTQYF
CDR3 DNA: TGCGCCAGCAGCTACCGGGACAGGGGCACAGATACGCAGTATTTT

V gene: TRBV29-1
J gene: TRBJ2-1
clone size: NA
D gene: TRBD2
CDR3 protein: CSVNGLAGYYNEQFF
CDR3 DNA: TGCAGCGTGAACGGACTAGCGGGGTACTACAATGAGCAGTTCTTC

V gene: TRBV29-1
J gene: TRBJ1-2
clone size: once
D gene: NA
CDR3 protein: CSVPKLESYGYTF
CDR3 DNA: TGCAGCGTTCCCAAACTCGAGTCCTATGGCTACACCTTC

V gene: TRBV2
J gene: TRBJ2-1
clone size: NA
D gene: TRBD1
CDR3 protein: CASSVQGAREQFF
CDR3 DNA: TGTGCCAGCAGTGTACAGGGGGCACGTGAGCAGTTCTTC

V gene: TRBV29-1
J gene: TRBJ2-7
clone size: few
D gene: TRBD2
CDR3 protein: CSVEAGRGYEQYF
CDR3 DNA: TGCAGCGTGGAAGCGGGGAGGGGCTACGAGCAGTACTTC

V gene: TRBV1
J gene: TRBJ2-5
clone size: NA
D gene: NA
CDR3 protein: CTSSQGQPGETQYF
CDR3 DNA: TGCACCAGCAGCCAAGGGCAACCTGGGGAGACCCAGTACTTC

V gene: TRBV11-2
J gene: TRBJ2-1
clone size: NA
D gene: TRBD1
CDR3 protein: CASSLGPRQGDEQFF
CDR3 DNA: TGTGCCAGCAGCTTAGGGCCCCGACAGGGGGATGAGCAGTTCTTC

V gene: TRBV29-1
J gene: TRBJ2-1
clone size: few
D gene: NA
CDR3 protein: CSVSTRSSQFF
CDR3 DNA: TGCAGCGTCTCTACTAGGAGTTCCCAGTTCTTC

V gene: TRBV7-2
J gene: TRBJ2-7
clone size: NA
D gene: NA
CDR3 protein: CASSLNSYEQYF
CDR3 DNA: TGTGCCAGCAGCTTGAACTCCTACGAGCAGTACTTC

V gene: TRBV29-1
J gene: TRBJ1-3
clone size: NA
D gene: NA
CDR3 protein: CSVEGRGNTIYF
CDR3 DNA: TGCAGCGTTGAGGGCAGAGGAAACACCATATATTTT

V gene: TRBV9
J gene: TRBJ1-2
clone size: NA
D gene: NA
CDR3 protein: CASSVEARRGNYGYTF
CDR3 DNA: TGTGCCAGCAGCGTAGAGGCCCGTCGAGGGAACTATGGCTACACCTTC

V gene: TRBV25-1
J gene: TRBJ1-5
clone size: NA
D gene: NA
CDR3 protein: CASSASSAGNQPQHF
CDR3 DNA: TGTGCCAGCAGTGCCTCGAGCGCAGGCAATCAGCCCCAGCATTTT

V gene: TRBV5-1
J gene: TRBJ2-7
clone size: NA
D gene: TRBD2
CDR3 protein: CASSELAGVVSEQYF
CDR3 DNA: TGCGCCAGCAGCGAATTAGCGGGAGTGGTCTCCGAGCAGTACTTC

V gene: TRBV29-1
J gene: TRBJ1-4
clone size: NA
D gene: NA
CDR3 protein: CSVVGGNEKLFF
CDR3 DNA: TGCAGCGTTGTAGGGGGTAATGAAAAACTGTTTTTT

V gene: TRBV6-5
J gene: TRBJ2-1
clone size: once
D gene: NA
CDR3 protein: CASSYSMAGKGGEQFF
CDR3 DNA: TGTGCCAGCAGTTACTCTATGGCGGGAAAAGGGGGTGAGCAGTTCTTC

V gene: TRBV9
J gene: TRBJ2-1
clone size: NA
D gene: TRBD2
CDR3 protein: CASSVGGSGSKQFF
CDR3 DNA: TGTGCCAGCAGCGTAGGCGGTAGCGGGAGCAAGCAGTTCTTC

V gene: TRBV30
J gene: TRBJ2-7
clone size: NA
D gene: NA
CDR3 protein: CAWSADRLDEQYF
CDR3 DNA: TGTGCCTGGAGTGCCGACCGACTAGACGAGCAGTACTTC

V gene: TRBV29-1
J gene: TRBJ2-7
clone size: few
D gene: NA
CDR3 protein: CSVAETTYEQYF
CDR3 DNA: TGCAGCGTTGCCGAGACCACCTACGAGCAGTACTTC

V gene: TRBV6-5
J gene: TRBJ2-7
clone size: NA
D gene: TRBD1
CDR3 protein: CATKDREHYEQYF
CDR3 DNA: TGTGCCACAAAGGACAGGGAACACTACGAGCAGTACTTC

V gene: TRBV5-1
J gene: TRBJ2-5
clone size: NA
D gene: TRBD2
CDR3 protein: CASSVTSGSLETQYF
CDR3 DNA: TGCGCCAGCAGCGTTACTAGCGGGAGTCTCGAGACCCAGTACTTC

V gene: TRBV29-1
J gene: TRBJ1-2
clone size: NA
D gene: NA
CDR3 protein: CSVATGTGGYTF
CDR3 DNA: TGCAGCGTGGCAACAGGGACGGGGGGCTACACCTTC

V gene: TRBV5-1
J gene: TRBJ2-1
clone size: NA
D gene: NA
CDR3 protein: CASSSWYGNEQFF
CDR3 DNA: TGCGCCAGCAGCTCGTGGTATGGGAATGAGCAGTTCTTC

V gene: TRBV20-1
J gene: TRBJ2-7
clone size: NA
D gene: NA
CDR3 protein: CSADDSYEQYF
CDR3 DNA: TGCAGTGCTGATGATTCCTACGAGCAGTACTTC

V gene: TRBV7-2
J gene: TRBJ2-3
clone size: few
D gene: TRBD2
CDR3 protein: CASSLVHVLAGTDTQYF
CDR3 DNA: TGTGCCAGCAGCTTAGTTCACGTGCTAGCGGGCACAGATACGCAGTATTTT

V gene: TRBV9
J gene: TRBJ2-6
clone size: NA
D gene: NA
CDR3 protein: CASSVLPLQYAFSGANVLTF
CDR3 DNA: TGTGCCAGCAGCGTACTCCCCCTACAGTACGCTTTCTCTGGGGCCAACGTCCTGACTTTC

V gene: TRBV5-1
J gene: TRBJ2-2
clone size: NA
D gene: TRBD1
CDR3 protein: CASSLGQGATGELFF
CDR3 DNA: TGCGCCAGCAGCTTGGGACAGGGGGCGACCGGGGAGCTGTTTTTT